This passage covers 5 T cell receptor beta chains from one sample sequenced in a study of blood T cell repertoires in COVID-19. Sequencing was performed with immunoSEQ multiplex PCR; in TCRdb, only in-frame clones are kept and a portion is missing. The table shows about 370,000 clones, with around 92% occurring only once. The sequenced material came from peripheral blood. The receptors come from a woman aged 25 to 39 with COVID-19, enrolled during active disease.

The genes are TRBV2 and TRBJ2-1, with TRBD2 as a possible D gene (5 bases). Germline V gives CDR1 SNHLY, CDR2 FYNNEI. The V and J ends lost 6 bases and 4 bases respectively, with 22 bases between them. This CDR3 has 17 residues. CDR3 DNA: TGTGCCAGCAGCCAGCCTATGAAGGAGGTCGGGTACAATGAGCAGTTCTTC. It translates to CASSQPMKEVGYNEQFF.

This rearrangement joins TRBV9 to TRBJ1-1, with 7 bases fitting TRBD1. With V trimmed by 1 base and J by 1 base, 7 bases remained unmatched. The CDR3 spans 16 residues. The germline CDR1 and CDR2 sequences are SGDLS and YYNGEE. CDR3 DNA: TGTGCCAGCAGCGTAATCAGGGGGAACCCGAACACTGAAGCTTTCTTT. Its translation is CASSVIRGNPNTEAFF. Full variable domain (remainder filled in from reference TRBV9 and TRBJ1-1): DSGVTQTPKHLITATGQRVTLRCSPRSGDLSVYWYQQSLDQGLQFLIQYYNGEERAKGNILERFSAQQFPDLHSELNLSSLELGDSALYFCASSVIRGNPNTEAFFGQGTRLTVV.

The chain joins TRBV10-3 to TRBJ2-5; 8 bases align to TRBD1. Germline lookup yields CDR1 ENHRY and CDR2 SYGVKD. V shed 0 bases, J shed 5 bases, and the junction held 23 bases outside the gene matches. CDR3 size: 21 residues. The chain's CDR3 is CAISESESADSETGVRETQYF. CDR3 bases: TGTGCCATCAGTGAGTCGGAATCGGCCGATAGCGAGACAGGGGTCCGGGAGACCCAGTACTTC.

This CDR3 reads CATSRPLGTRGTGELFF. CDR3 DNA: TGTGCCACCAGCAGACCTCTAGGGACTAGAGGCACCGGGGAGCTGTTTTTT. V is TRBV15 and J is TRBJ2-2; 8 bases are a match to TRBD2. The V segment lost 2 bases and the J segment 4 bases; nucleotides outside the gene matches: 9. The CDR3 length is 17 residues. The germline V gene has CDR1 LNHNV and CDR2 YYDKDF (reference sequence).

The rearrangement joins TRBV3-1 (or the pseudogene TRBV3-2) to TRBJ2-7; 8 nucleotides agree with TRBD2. J gave up 9 bases and V 0 bases, and 13 bases lay outside the gene matches. The CDR3 has 16 residues. CDR1 LGHDT and CDR2 YNNKEL come from the germline V gene (reference sequence). The CDR3 DNA reads TGTGCCAGCAGCCAAGATGTCCAGCGGGGGAACTGCAGGCAGTACGTC. Translated, it gives CASSQDVQRGNCRQYV.